One and the same sample provided the 4 T cell receptor beta chains below, sequenced in a study of cytotoxic CD8 clonotypes in ibrutinib-treated CLL. Only in-frame clones appear in the TCRdb table, and some are missing; sequencing was by immunoSEQ multiplex PCR. Here the sample spans more than 300,000 clones, more than 65% being singletons. Source: PBMCs, taken before ibrutinib treatment. The receptors here all came from a human donor with chronic lymphocytic leukemia.

J is TRBJ2-3 and V is TRBV9, with 7 bases that match TRBD2. This CDR3 contains 17 residues. The V and J ends lost 0 bases and 2 bases, in that order; junction bases with no gene match: 9. The V gene's germline CDR1 is SGDLS and CDR2 YYNGEE. The CDR3 spells CASSVAASGTNTDTQYF. The CDR3 region has the DNA TGTGCCAGCAGCGTAGCTGCTAGCGGCACCAACACAGATACGCAGTATTTT.

This chain connects TRBV6-5 to TRBJ1-2; weak D call: TRBD1 (5 bases). CDR1 and CDR2 (germline): MNHEY, SVGAGI. The CDR3 runs 13 residues. With 5 bases removed from V and 6 bases from J, the gap between germline ends came to 13 bases. The CDR3 loop reads CASSPREGDGYTF. The CDR3 bases are TGTGCCAGCAGTCCCCGGGAAGGGGATGGCTACACCTTC.

V is TRBV30 and J is TRBJ2-1, with D maybe TRBD1 (6 bases). The CDR3 consists of 14 residues. The germline V and J ends were trimmed by 0 bases and 8 bases, with 14 bases remaining between them. Germline lookup yields CDR1 GTSNPN and CDR2 SVGIG (reference sequence). The CDR3 is CAWSVGAQGDEQFF. CDR3 DNA: TGTGCCTGGAGTGTGGGGGCCCAGGGCGATGAGCAGTTCTTC.

The chain combines TRBV6-7 with TRBJ2-7, with 8 bases that match TRBD1. TRBV6-7 is placed among ORFs of uncertain function. V dropped 6 bases and J dropped 3; count of bases not matched to a gene: 7. The CDR3 has 14 residues. CDR3 residues: CASRGGQVGYEQYF. In DNA, the CDR3 is TGTGCCAGCAGGGGGGGACAGGTCGGCTACGAGCAGTACTTC.